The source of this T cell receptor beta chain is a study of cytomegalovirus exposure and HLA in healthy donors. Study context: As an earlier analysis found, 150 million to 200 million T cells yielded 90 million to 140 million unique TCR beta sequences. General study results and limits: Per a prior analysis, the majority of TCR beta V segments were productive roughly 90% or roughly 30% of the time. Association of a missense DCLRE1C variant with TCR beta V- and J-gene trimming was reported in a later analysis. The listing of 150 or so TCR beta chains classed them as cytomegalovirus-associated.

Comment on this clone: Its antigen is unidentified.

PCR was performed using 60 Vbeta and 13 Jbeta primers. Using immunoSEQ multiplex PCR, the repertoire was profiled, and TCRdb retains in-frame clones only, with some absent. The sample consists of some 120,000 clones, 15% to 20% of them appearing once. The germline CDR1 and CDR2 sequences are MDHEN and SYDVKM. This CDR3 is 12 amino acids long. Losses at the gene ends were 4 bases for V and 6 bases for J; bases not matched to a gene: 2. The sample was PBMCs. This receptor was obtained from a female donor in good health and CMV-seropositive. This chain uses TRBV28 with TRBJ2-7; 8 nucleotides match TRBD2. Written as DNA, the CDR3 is TGTGCCAGCAGTTCTAGCGGGTCCGAGCAGTACTTC. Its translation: CASSSSGSEQYF.